A selection of T cell receptor beta chains follows, all from one sample in a study of T-cell reconstitution after alpha-beta-depleted transplantation in children. One entry per CDR3 protein results from TCRdb running MiXCR on the PCR reads. The sample has 250,000 to 300,000 distinct CDR3 sequences, approximately 10% seen once. The sample was peripheral blood, taken 180 days after TCRalphabeta/CD19-depleted stem cell transplant. These receptors originate from a male patient under 10 years old who had a stem cell transplant for chronic granulomatous disease, so the T cells may come from the graft donor. The conserved cysteine and the conserved F or W are not part of the CDR3 here. A D gene is named only where the DNA matches it firmly.

v_gene	d_gene	len	j_gene	CDR3aa
TRBV5-5	NA	13	TRBJ2-1	ASSLGILLYNEQF
TRBV18	TRBD1	12	TRBJ1-1	ASSPGTGISEAF
TRBV14	NA	11	TRBJ2-2	ASSQEYTGELF
TRBV29-1	NA	10	TRBJ2-7	SVEDRFYEQY
TRBV7-8	NA	13	TRBJ2-2	ASSQGSLNTGELF
TRBV29-1	NA	10	TRBJ1-1	SVVGVNTEAF
TRBV4-3	TRBD2	15	TRBJ2-6	ASSQSGESSGANVLT
TRBV5-6	NA	13	TRBJ2-4	ASLGREQGKNIQY
TRBV5-1	NA	11	TRBJ2-3	ASSLRLADTQY
TRBV5-1	TRBD2	15	TRBJ2-1	ASSVPGLAGVWNEQF
TRBV28	NA	16	TRBJ2-3	ASSLISRDWGLRGTQY
TRBV24-1	TRBD2	12	TRBJ2-1	ATRSGTSGNEQF
TRBV29-1	NA	14	TRBJ2-2	SVLPDHSINTGELF
TRBV7-9	NA	10	TRBJ2-5	ASSLKSETQY
TRBV11-1	TRBD2	15	TRBJ2-1	ASSSEIAGGTYNEQF
TRBV20-1	TRBD1	10	TRBJ1-6	SAWDSISPLH
TRBV29-1	TRBD2	12	TRBJ2-1	SVDQLAGVDEQF
TRBV4-3	NA	13	TRBJ1-5	ASSQDSGGNQPQH
TRBV11-2	TRBD1	16	TRBJ2-1	ASSLRSGTGVGYNEQF
TRBV7-9	NA	13	TRBJ1-2	ASSYRDGEPYGYT
TRBV7-9	NA	13	TRBJ2-1	ASSSTWEVTNEQF
TRBV12-3/TRBV12-4	TRBD1	11	TRBJ2-3	ASVRGRGDTQY
TRBV30	TRBD2	11	TRBJ2-7	AWSVASGKEQY
TRBV20-1	NA	10	TRBJ2-3	SARDRVDTQY